In its sample, the clone carrying this T cell receptor (beta chain) was seen a few times. Its specificity is not known. The data derive from a study of T-cell reconstitution after alpha-beta-depleted transplantation in children. For TCRbeta, the library was prepared with unique molecular identifiers. TCRdb reprocessed the PCR reads with MiXCR, giving one entry per CDR3 protein. The top ten clones hold approximately 15% of a sample with more than 500,000 distinct CDR3 sequences, over 9.5% of them seen once. Study findings and constraints: Some patients showed high day-60 TCRbeta diversity, which derived from surviving recipient T cells and thymic progenitors. Reportedly, only several hundred clones from non-depleted graft cells drove alpha-beta T-cell counts at about two months.

The sample consisted of PBMCs, mostly from graft donor cells, taken 180 days after TCRalphabeta/CD19-depleted stem cell transplant. This TCR was recovered from a female patient aged 2-10 years who had a stem cell transplant for aplastic anemia, so the T cells may come from the graft donor.

CDR3 coding DNA: TGTGCCAGCAGCCCCCGGGTCCTCGACCACAATGAGCAGTTCTTC. As protein: CASSPRVLDHNEQFF. V gene TRBV7-2 combines with J gene TRBJ2-1, with D unclear. Germline CDR1 reads SGHTA; CDR2 reads FQGNSA. V gave up 5 bases and J gave up 5 bases, with 16 bases separating them. This CDR3 is 15 amino acids long.